The clone carrying this T cell receptor beta chain was observed at least ten times. Its antigen is not identified. These data are taken from a study of human T cells and chemical hapten exposure. Study at large: The scalp of each patient received a weekly diphenylcyclopropenone dose for the full roughly 25-week study. Among samples, TCR yields varied mainly because of small differences in pooled library volume. Findings and limits, study-wide: Sensitization with DPC brought no change to TCRs above 1 in 1000 in frequency.

Noted time point: pre-sensitization, week 0. Regarding treatment: therapeutic diphenylcyclopropenone sensitization with weekly scalp DPC. Trimming took off 0 bases at V and 1 base at J, with 13 bases between the two ends. This CDR3 has 16 residues. The germline gives CDR1 MNHEY, CDR2 SVGAGI. Library construction involved attaching unique molecular identifiers to individual cDNA molecules, which allowed quantitative, reproducible TCR counting. MiXCR, run by TCRdb on the RACE reads, gives a single entry per CDR3 protein. The sample contains about 260,000 distinct CDR3 sequences, 7.5% to 9% of which appear only once.

The chain joins TRBV6-5 to TRBJ2-7; D is perhaps TRBD2 (5 bases). This specimen consisted of whole blood, obtained in connection with sensitization to the hapten diphenylcyclopropenone (DPC). This TCR came from a woman aged 40-49 years with alopecia areata. Some clones in this sample may be carry-over from other donors' samples. DNA of the CDR3: TGTGCCAGCAGTTACTCGGTCGGGATGGGGTCCTACGAGCAGTACTTC. This translates into CASSYSVGMGSYEQYF.